The sample holds many counts of the clone carrying this T cell receptor beta chain. Its antigen is currently unknown. The V gene's germline CDR1 is SGHVS and CDR2 FNYEAQ. V gave up 1 base and J gave up 0 bases, with 13 bases separating them. The CDR3 has 16 residues. The source of the sample is a study of Graves' ophthalmopathy and Graves' hyperthyroidism. CDR3 regions of TCR beta were amplified from RNA transcripts. First-round RT-PCR relied on HTBI primers, and a second-round multiplex PCR came next. TCRdb redid the calling of the multiplex PCR reads with MiXCR, one entry per CDR3 protein. The profile covers 200,000 to 250,000 distinct CDR3 sequences, with 20% to 25% appearing a single time and roughly 39% taken by the ten largest. Study outcomes and limitations: Using a 13-signature model, the authors split ophthalmopathy from stable hyperthyroidism, with approximately 88% sensitivity and approximately 78% specificity. Blood samples also showed most expanded thyroid clonotypes exceeding 0.001 frequency.

The sample taken for sequencing was peripheral blood. The receptor was isolated from a woman between 45 and 65 years old with Graves' ophthalmopathy. The chain employs TRBV7-6 and TRBJ2-7; D possibly matches TRBD1 or TRBD2 (5 bases each). The CDR3 protein is CASSLVGTPSSYEQYF. CDR3 nucleotides: TGTGCCAGCAGCTTAGTAGGGACCCCGAGCTCCTACGAGCAGTACTTC. Complete variable domain (other parts from reference TRBV7-6 and TRBJ2-7): GAGVSQSPRYKVTKRGQDVALRCDPISGHVSLYWYRQALGQGPEFLTYFNYEAQQDKSGLPNDRFSAERPEGSISTLTIQRTEQRDSAMYRCASSLVGTPSSYEQYFGPGTRLTVT.